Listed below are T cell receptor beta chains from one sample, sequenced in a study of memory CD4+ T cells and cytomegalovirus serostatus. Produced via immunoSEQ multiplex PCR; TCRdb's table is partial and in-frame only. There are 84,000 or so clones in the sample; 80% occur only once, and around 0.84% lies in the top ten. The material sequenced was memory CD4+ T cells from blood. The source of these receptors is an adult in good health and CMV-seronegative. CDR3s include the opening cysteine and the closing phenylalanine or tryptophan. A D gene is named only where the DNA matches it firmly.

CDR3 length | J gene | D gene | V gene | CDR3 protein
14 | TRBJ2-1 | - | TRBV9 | CASSVVLSASEQFF
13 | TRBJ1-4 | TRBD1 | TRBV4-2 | CASRQGANEKLFF
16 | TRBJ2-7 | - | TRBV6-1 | CASSEGMGGGSYEQYF
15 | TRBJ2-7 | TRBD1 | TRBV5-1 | CASSSSGTGMGEQYF
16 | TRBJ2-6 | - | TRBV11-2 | CASSLDLGAGANVLTF
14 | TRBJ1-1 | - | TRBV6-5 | CASTPEGRNTEAFF
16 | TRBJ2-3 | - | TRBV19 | CASSIWGGPGTDTQYF
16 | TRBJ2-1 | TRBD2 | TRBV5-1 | CASSLVGGGAYNEQFF
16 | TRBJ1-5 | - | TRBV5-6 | CASSLGGGYSNQPQHF
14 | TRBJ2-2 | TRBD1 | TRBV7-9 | CASTQTGVAGELFF
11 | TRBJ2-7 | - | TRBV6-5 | CAISGGYEQYF
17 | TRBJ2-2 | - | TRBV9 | CASSPLKGGGYTGELFF
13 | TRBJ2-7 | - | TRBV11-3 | CASSSLESSKQYF
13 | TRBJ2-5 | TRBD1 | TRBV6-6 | CASSYSDRLTQYF
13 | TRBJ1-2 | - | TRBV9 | CASTGSTGKGYTF
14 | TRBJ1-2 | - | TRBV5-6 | CASSLPGAGYGYTF
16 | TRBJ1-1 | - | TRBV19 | CASTWGRGNSYTEAFF
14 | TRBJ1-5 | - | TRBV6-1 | CASSGFRGNQPQHF
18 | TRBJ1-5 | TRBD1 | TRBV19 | CASSIRSGDRGYNQPQHF
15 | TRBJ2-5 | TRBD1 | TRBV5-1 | CASSSGTALQETQYF
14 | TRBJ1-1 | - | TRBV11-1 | CASSSEGVGTEAFF
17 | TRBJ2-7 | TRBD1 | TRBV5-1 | CASSSPPGQDFSYEQYF
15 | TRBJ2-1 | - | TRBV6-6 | CASRETGSSYNEQFF
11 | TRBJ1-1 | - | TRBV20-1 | CSAGEYTEAFF
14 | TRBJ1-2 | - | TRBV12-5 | CASGLPSSPYGYTF
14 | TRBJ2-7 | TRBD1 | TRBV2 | CASRKPGQGWEQYF
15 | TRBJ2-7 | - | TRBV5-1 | CASSLFDSNTNEQYF
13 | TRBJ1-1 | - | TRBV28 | CASSQTVNYEAFF
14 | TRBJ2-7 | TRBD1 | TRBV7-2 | CASSLVGQPYEQYF
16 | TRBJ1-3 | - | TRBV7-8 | CASSLGQARSGNTIYF
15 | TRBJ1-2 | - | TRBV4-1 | CASSLGQTNNYGYTF
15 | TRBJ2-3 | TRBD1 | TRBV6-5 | CASRSGTGVPDTQYF
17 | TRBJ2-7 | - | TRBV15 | CATSRDISDLGTYEQYF
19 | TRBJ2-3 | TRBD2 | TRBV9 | CASSVGLRERGVFTDTQYF
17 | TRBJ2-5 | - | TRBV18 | CASSPGPGGRSQETQYF
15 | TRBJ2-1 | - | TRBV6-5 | CASSRTGTQYNEQFF
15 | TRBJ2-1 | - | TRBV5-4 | CASRSEVFSYNEQFF
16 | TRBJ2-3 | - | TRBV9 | CASSSSHGGGADTQYF
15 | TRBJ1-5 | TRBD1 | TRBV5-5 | CASSLRGQDYQPQHF
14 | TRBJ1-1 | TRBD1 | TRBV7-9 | CASSPPGGNTEAFF
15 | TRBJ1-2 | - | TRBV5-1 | CASSLFQDAFLGYTF
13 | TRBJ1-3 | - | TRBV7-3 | CASSLGRGNTIYF
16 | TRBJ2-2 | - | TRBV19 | CASSPNRVRRTGELFF
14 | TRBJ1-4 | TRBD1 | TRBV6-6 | CASSSGTGREKLFF
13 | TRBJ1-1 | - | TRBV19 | CATHGIGEGEAFF
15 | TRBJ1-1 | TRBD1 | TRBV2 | CASRSRTGPDTEAFF
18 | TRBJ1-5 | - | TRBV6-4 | CASRGDSAAKTSGQPQHF